Below are 14 T cell receptor beta chains sequenced from a single sample in a study of blood T cell repertoires in COVID-19. The protocol was immunoSEQ multiplex PCR, while the TCRdb copy is restricted to in-frame clones and leaves out a portion. The sample lists around 150,000 clones, 84% seen once, with about 5.8% in the top ten. The material sequenced was peripheral blood. The receptors shown here come from a human donor in a cohort sampled during active COVID-19.

This chain uses TRBV6-5 with TRBJ2-3; 7 positions match TRBD1. The V segment lost 2 bases and the J segment 8 bases; nucleotides outside the gene matches: 7. Per the germline V gene, CDR1 is MNHEY and CDR2 is SVGAGI. The CDR3 is 14 residues long. As DNA, the CDR3 is TGTGCCAGCAGTTACGACAGGGTATATGGTACGCAGTATTTT. This gives the protein CASSYDRVYGTQYF.

The chain recombines TRBV5-1 with TRBJ2-3; weak D call: TRBD2 (6 bases). Trimming pared 5 bases from V and 9 bases from J, leaving 22 bases between. Germline CDR1 SGHRS, CDR2 YFSETQ. There are 15 residues in the CDR3. The CDR3 nucleotides read TGCGCCAGCAGTCCGAGCGGGTCCCGTTCAGGGACGCAGTATTTT. Protein: CASSPSGSRSGTQYF.

This clone has just one count. The chain is built from TRBV5-1 and TRBJ1-2; TRBD1 is a possible D gene (6 bases). The CDR3 consists of 15 residues. V dropped 4 bases and J dropped 2 bases, with 15 bases sitting between them. From germline, CDR1 is SGHRS and CDR2 YFSETQ. This chain's CDR3 is CASSISGAGNYGYTF. The CDR3 DNA reads as TGCGCCAGCAGCATCTCAGGGGCTGGAAACTATGGCTACACCTTC.

The chain employs TRBV7-3 and TRBJ2-6; tentatively, D is TRBD1 (6 bases). Trimming took 2 bases from V and 2 from J, leaving 10 bases between them. Germline V lookup: CDR1 SGHTA, CDR2 FQGTGA. The CDR3 length is 16 residues. CDR3 bases: TGTGCCAGCAGCTTACAGGGGTGGCCTGGGGCCAACGTCCTGACTTTC. Its translation: CASSLQGWPGANVLTF.

This sequence joins TRBV6-2 or TRBV6-3 and TRBJ1-1; the match to TRBD1 covers 7 bases. V lost 2 bases to trimming and J lost 6 bases; unmatched junction nucleotides: 18. Germline V lookup: CDR1 MNHEY, CDR2 SVGEGT. The CDR3 sequence is 18 residues long. CDR3 protein: CASSYPPAGRGQRPEAFF. CDR3 in DNA: TGTGCCAGCAGTTACCCCCCCGCGGGAAGGGGGCAAAGACCTGAAGCTTTCTTT.

The CDR3 DNA reads as TGTGCCAGCACAGACACAGATGGCTACACCTTC. Encoded protein: CASTDTDGYTF. This rearrangement joins TRBV7-2 to TRBJ1-2; D remains ambiguous. V was pared by 7 bases and J by 6 bases, with 9 bases between. Germline V gene data show CDR1 as SGHTA and CDR2 as FQGNSA. CDR3 size: 11 residues.

V and J are TRBV5-4 and TRBJ2-7, with D possibly matching TRBD2 (6 bases). The CDR3 consists of 16 residues. The ends were cut back, 2 bases at V and 2 bases at J, with 17 bases in the middle. Germline V gene sequence: CDR1 SGHNT, CDR2 YYREEE (reference sequence). CDR3 loop: CASSLGGGTGAYEQYF. CDR3 coding DNA: TGTGCCAGCAGCTTAGGAGGAGGGACGGGAGCCTACGAGCAGTACTTC.

V is TRBV18 and J is TRBJ2-7; TRBD1 aligns across 12 bases. This CDR3 has 16 amino acids. J was trimmed by 5 bases and V by 3 bases; bases with no gene match: 8. Germline V lookup: CDR1 KGHSH, CDR2 LQKENI. Here the CDR3 reads CASSPRAGTGGNEQYF. The DNA of the CDR3 is TGTGCCAGCTCACCTCGGGCGGGGACAGGGGGCAACGAGCAGTACTTC.

The J gene is TRBJ2-7, the V gene TRBV6-5, with D possibly being TRBD2 (6 bases). Trimming stripped 0 bases from V and 3 bases from J, with 9 bases between. This CDR3 has 14 amino acids. CDR1 is MNHEY, CDR2 SVGAGI, per germline. CDR3 sequence reads: CASSYSRDFYEQYF. CDR3 in DNA: TGTGCCAGCAGTTACTCGCGGGACTTCTACGAGCAGTACTTC.

As concerns this clone: Other nucleotide sequences from this sample produce the same CDR3. V gene TRBV3-1 (or the pseudogene TRBV3-2) combines with J gene TRBJ2-2; D is ambiguous. Looked up from germline, CDR1 is LGHDT and CDR2 is YNNKEL (reference sequence). The V end lost 0 bases, the J end lost 7 bases, and 3 bases lay between the germline ends. The CDR3 length is 12 residues. The CDR3 DNA sequence: TGTGCCAGCAGCCAAGACCGCGGGGAGCTGTTTTTT. Translated, it gives CASSQDRGELFF.

The rearrangement uses TRBV19 and TRBJ1-2, with 7 bases fitting TRBD1. CDR3 length: 12 amino acids. Trimming cost V 8 bases and J 7 bases; bases outside gene matches: 7. CDR1 and CDR2 from the germline V gene are LNHDA and SQIVND (reference sequence). The CDR3 is CASQAGGRGYTF. The CDR3 nucleotides read TGTGCCAGTCAGGCAGGGGGACGTGGCTACACCTTC.

As DNA, the CDR3 is TGCGCCAGCAGCCTACTAGGGACAGGAGGCTATGGCTACACCTTC. Translating gives CASSLLGTGGYGYTF. The chain joins TRBV5-1 to TRBJ1-2; 8 bases are shared with TRBD1. V dropped 4 bases and J dropped 4; count of bases not matched to a gene: 9. The V gene's germline CDR1 is SGHRS and CDR2 YFSETQ. The CDR3 contains 15 residues.

The chain couples TRBV10-3 to TRBJ1-5, with D possibly being TRBD1 (6 bases). V lost 10 bases, J lost 5 bases, and 18 bases lay in between. This CDR3 spans 14 amino acids. Germline CDR1 ENHRY, CDR2 SYGVKD. In DNA, the CDR3 is TGTGCCACCCGGGGGGCCTTATACTATCAGCCCCAGCATTTT. Its translation: CATRGALYYQPQHF.

The chain joins TRBV4-1 to TRBJ2-2; D call uncertain. The CDR3 covers 13 residues. Germline V lookup: CDR1 MGHRA, CDR2 YSYEKL. Trimming shortened V by 1 base and J by 5 bases, and 5 bases separated the two germline ends. The CDR3 reads CASSQVVTGELFF. The DNA of the CDR3 is TGCGCCAGCAGCCAAGTAGTTACCGGGGAGCTGTTTTTT.